The 28 T cell receptor beta chains presented below share a single source sample, sequenced in a study of control samples from healthy donors and cancer patients. Clones were read by immunoSEQ multiplex PCR, and TCRdb kept only the in-frame ones, dropping some. The sample shows roughly 200,000 clones, roughly 93% of them seen only once. The sample consisted of blood. These receptors came from a man between 18 and 29 years old in good health.

The chain carries TRBV5-1 and TRBJ2-2; a weak D match, TRBD1 (5 bases). The CDR3 sequence is 13 residues long. V was trimmed by 1 base and J by 9 bases, leaving 10 bases between them. Germline CDR1 and CDR2: SGHRS and YFSETQ. The CDR3 spells CASSLSVDRELFF. The CDR3 DNA sequence: TGCGCCAGCAGCTTGTCGGTGGACAGGGAGCTGTTTTTT.

The J gene is TRBJ2-1, the V gene TRBV25-1; 13 nucleotides align to TRBD2. V lost 6 bases and J lost 9; bases outside the gene matches: 8. This CDR3 is 15 amino acids long. CDR1 MGHDK and CDR2 SYGVNS come from the germline V gene. The CDR3 DNA is TGTGCCAGCAGCAGACTAGCGGGGGGCGGAGGTGAGCAGTTCTTC. This sequence encodes CASSRLAGGGGEQFF.

The chain links TRBV27 to TRBJ2-7; no definite D call. Trimming left V 6 bases short and J 6 bases short, with 15 bases between. The CDR3 spans 13 residues. Germline CDR1 MNHEY, CDR2 SMNVEV (reference sequence). Here the CDR3 DNA reads TGTGCCAGCAGCATAAAGGCTGGGGTCGAGCAGTACTTC. Translation: CASSIKAGVEQYF.

The gene calls are TRBV27 and TRBJ2-5, with D perhaps TRBD2 (6 bases). CDR3 length equals 15 residues. Trimming pared 6 bases from V and 3 bases from J, leaving 17 bases between. Germline V gives CDR1 MNHEY, CDR2 SMNVEV (reference sequence). This CDR3 reads CASSHWRGDEETQYF. The CDR3 region has the DNA TGTGCCAGCAGCCATTGGAGGGGCGACGAAGAGACCCAGTACTTC.

This chain connects TRBV5-1 to TRBJ1-1, with a weak D call TRBD1 (5 bases). Germline loops: CDR1 SGHRS, CDR2 YFSETQ. CDR3 length: 13 residues. Deletions cut 4 bases from V and 7 bases from J, with 14 bases between. The CDR3 coding sequence is TGCGCCAGCAGCGGAGCTAGGGGTGATGAAGCTTTCTTT. It translates to CASSGARGDEAFF.

The chain links TRBV5-1 to TRBJ1-5, with 10 bases matching TRBD1. From germline, CDR1 is SGHRS and CDR2 YFSETQ. The ends lost 5 bases at V and 0 bases at J; junction bases unmatched: 8. CDR3 length: 17 amino acids. This chain's CDR3 is CASRRDRGENSNQPQHF. The CDR3 DNA sequence: TGCGCCAGCAGGCGGGACAGGGGCGAAAATAGCAATCAGCCCCAGCATTTT.

To note about this clone: Additional DNA sequences in this sample encode the identical CDR3. This chain uses TRBV9 with TRBJ2-3; D call uncertain. CDR3 length equals 13 residues. The germline V and J ends were trimmed by 4 bases and 1 base, with 7 bases remaining between them. CDR1 and CDR2 (germline): SGDLS, YYNGEE. The CDR3 nucleotides are TGTGCCAGCAGCCCCGGTGGCACAGATACGCAGTATTTT. It translates to CASSPGGTDTQYF.

The chain links TRBV7-9 to TRBJ1-5; D is unresolved. This CDR3 is 15 amino acids long. Trimming shortened V by 5 bases and J by 7 bases, and 18 bases separated the two germline ends. The germline V gene encodes CDR1 SEHNR and CDR2 FQNEAQ (reference sequence). CDR3 in DNA: TGTGCCAGCAGCACAAACGGGGAGATCTTACAGCCCCAGCATTTT. Its translation: CASSTNGEILQPQHF.

V is TRBV4-1 and J is TRBJ1-5; 10 nucleotides align to TRBD1. From germline, CDR1 is MGHRA and CDR2 YSYEKL. The J segment lost 1 base and the V segment lost 3 bases, leaving 3 bases of the junction unmatched. The CDR3 covers 16 residues. In DNA form, the CDR3 reads TGCGCCAGCAGCCAGGCGGACAGGGGGAGCAATCAGCCCCAGCATTTT. It encodes CASSQADRGSNQPQHF.

This chain connects TRBV19 to TRBJ2-7, with D tentatively TRBD1 (6 bases). CDR3 length equals 16 residues. Germline V CDR1 and CDR2: LNHDA, SQIVND (reference sequence). The V end was cut by 5 bases, the J end by 2 bases, with 19 bases between. CDR3 nucleotides: TGTGCCAGTAGTGCCACCCGACAGGATATTACCTACGAGCAGTACTTC. This gives the protein CASSATRQDITYEQYF.

The V call is TRBV20-1, the J call TRBJ2-5, with D possibly matching TRBD2 (6 bases). Between the trimmed V and J ends, which lost 3 bases and 2 bases, there was a span of 13 bases. The germline CDR1 and CDR2 sequences are DFQATT and SNEGSKA (reference sequence). This CDR3 has 14 amino acids. In nucleotides, the CDR3 is TGCAGTGCTAGTGATAGCGGTATACAAGAGACCCAGTACTTC. Translating gives CSASDSGIQETQYF.

J is TRBJ2-7 and V is TRBV25-1; tentatively, D is TRBD1 (6 bases). Germline values: CDR1 MGHDK, CDR2 SYGVNS. Trimming removed 1 base from V and 4 bases from J, with 11 bases in between. The CDR3 has 14 residues. CDR3 DNA: TGTGCCAGCAGTGAATTTGGGACATCTTACGAGCAGTACTTC. This translates into CASSEFGTSYEQYF.

The chain has TRBV4-2 and TRBJ2-1; D call uncertain. Germline V lookup: CDR1 LGHNA, CDR2 YNFKEQ. Trimming pared 4 bases from V and 5 bases from J, leaving 9 bases between. This CDR3 has 13 residues. The CDR3 loop is CASSPQTNNEQFF. CDR3 sequence (DNA): TGTGCCAGCAGCCCCCAGACCAACAATGAGCAGTTCTTC.

This clone came up once. V and J are TRBV10-3 and TRBJ1-1, with D possibly matching TRBD1 (6 bases). The CDR3 totals 15 residues. With 3 bases removed from V and 3 bases from J, the gap between germline ends came to 14 bases. Looked up from germline, CDR1 is ENHRY and CDR2 is SYGVKD. The CDR3 region has the DNA TGTGCCATCAGTGATACAGCGGGGGCCGACACTGAAGCTTTCTTT. Amino acids: CAISDTAGADTEAFF.

The chain is built from TRBV20-1 and TRBJ1-1, with D possibly TRBD1 on 5 matching bases. The germline V gene encodes CDR1 DFQATT and CDR2 SNEGSKA (reference sequence). This CDR3 has 13 amino acids. Trimming cost V 3 bases and J 7 bases, with 15 bases left between them. The CDR3 region has the DNA TGCAGTGCTAGTCGAGGGGCAGCCCTTGAAGCTTTCTTT. This encodes CSASRGAALEAFF.

This chain joins TRBV5-1 and TRBJ2-6, with 8 bases fitting TRBD1. The CDR3 is made up of 21 amino acids. Germline CDR1 is SGHRS and CDR2 is YFSETQ. V trimming: 0 bases; J trimming: 3 bases; junction bases outside the gene matches: 17. The CDR3 DNA reads TGCGCCAGCAGCTTGGCCCAGACAGGGGCGCCGTGGGGTAGTGGGGCCAACGTCCTGACTTTC. It encodes CASSLAQTGAPWGSGANVLTF.

This clone came up a few times. V is TRBV19 and J is TRBJ1-2; no definite D call. Germline CDR1 is LNHDA and CDR2 is SQIVND (reference sequence). Trimming took off 4 bases at V and 0 bases at J, with 12 bases between the two ends. This CDR3 is built from 15 residues. CDR3 coding DNA: TGTGCCAGTAGTACCGCGGGAGCTACTAACTATGGCTACACCTTC. Amino acids: CASSTAGATNYGYTF.

The chain employs TRBV21-1 and TRBJ1-6; the table assigns TRBD1, which was not confirmed against the DNA. TRBV21-1 is assigned pseudogene status. There are 14 residues in the CDR3. CDR3: CASSKVTDNSPLHF. CDR3 bases: TGTGCCAGCAGCAAAGTGACAGACAATTCACCCCTCCACTTT.

The genes are TRBV23-1 and TRBJ2-7; D assignment may be TRBD1 or TRBD2 (5 bases each). TRBV23-1 is sorted into the ORF group, with uncertain function. The CDR3 length is 15 residues. V was cut by 2 bases and J by 3 bases, with 14 bases left in between. DNA for the CDR3: TGCGCCAGCAGTCAAAGTGGGACGCAGGTCTACGAGCAGTACTTC. As protein: CASSQSGTQVYEQYF.

The rearrangement links TRBV18 to TRBJ2-2, with D tentatively TRBD1 or TRBD2 (5 bases each). Germline lookup yields CDR1 KGHSH and CDR2 LQKENI. Trimming pared 3 bases from V and 0 bases from J, leaving 11 bases between. The CDR3 has 16 amino acids. CDR3 region: CASSPPGPSNTGELFF. CDR3 DNA: TGTGCCAGCTCACCCCCGGGACCCTCGAACACCGGGGAGCTGTTTTTT.

The J gene is TRBJ2-3, the V gene TRBV6-1; D is uncertain. The germline gives CDR1 MNHNS, CDR2 SASEGT. The CDR3 has 16 amino acids. The ends were cut back, 3 bases at V and 0 bases at J, with 13 bases in the middle. The CDR3 coding sequence is TGTGCCAGCAGTGAGGGTTGGGTTACTAGCACAGATACGCAGTATTTT. This sequence encodes CASSEGWVTSTDTQYF.

This clone was recorded only once. The chain has TRBV2 and TRBJ2-5; a weak D match, TRBD1 (6 bases). Per the germline V gene, CDR1 is SNHLY and CDR2 is FYNNEI. CDR3 size: 13 residues. V lost 9 bases, J lost 3 bases, and 14 bases lay in between. Here the CDR3 DNA reads TGTGCCAGTCACTGGGGGCCGGAAGAGACCCAGTACTTC. Its translation is CASHWGPEETQYF.

V gene TRBV29-1 combines with J gene TRBJ2-7; the D is unclear. Germline CDR1 reads SQVTM; CDR2 reads ANQGSEA. Between the trimmed V and J ends, which lost 4 bases and 1 base, there was a span of 8 bases. The CDR3 has 12 residues. The CDR3 DNA reads TGCAGCGTTGGAGAACCTTCCTACGAGCAGTACTTC. Protein: CSVGEPSYEQYF.

V gene TRBV25-1 combines with J gene TRBJ2-2; no definite D call. V lost 4 bases to trimming and J lost 2 bases, with 11 bases between them. CDR3 length: 15 amino acids. CDR1 is MGHDK and CDR2 is SYGVNS in the germline V gene. The CDR3 DNA reads as TGTGCCAGCAGTGCGAGGCAGGCCAACACCGGGGAGCTGTTTTTT. As protein: CASSARQANTGELFF. Combining the CDR3 with reference TRBV25-1 and TRBJ2-2 gives the whole variable domain EADIYQTPRYLVIGTGKKITLECSQTMGHDKMYWYQQDPGMELHLIHYSYGVNSTEKGDLSSESTVSRIRTEHFPLTLESARPSHTSQYLCASSARQANTGELFFGEGSRLTVL.

Concerning this clone: The sample holds other DNA sequences that translate to the same CDR3. The chain links TRBV5-1 to TRBJ2-7; 16 nucleotides agree with TRBD2. The germline V gene has CDR1 SGHRS and CDR2 YFSETQ. Trimming at V came to 4 bases and at J to 1 base, leaving 5 bases not matched to a gene. The CDR3 has 17 residues. The CDR3 region is CASSRGTSGGVSYEQYF. CDR3 DNA sequence: TGCGCCAGCAGCCGGGGGACTAGCGGGGGGGTGTCCTACGAGCAGTACTTC.

This chain uses TRBV7-9 with TRBJ2-1; 10 bases agree with TRBD2. CDR1 and CDR2 (germline): SEHNR, FQNEAQ (reference sequence). This CDR3 is 15 amino acids long. With 6 bases clipped from V and 2 bases from J, the junction kept 4 bases outside the gene matches. The CDR3 region is CASSLSGGAYNEQFF. The DNA for the CDR3 is TGTGCCAGCAGTCTCAGCGGGGGGGCCTACAATGAGCAGTTCTTC.

The V gene is TRBV10-3, the J gene TRBJ1-6; unclear D gene. The CDR3 has 14 amino acids. Germline values: CDR1 ENHRY, CDR2 SYGVKD. Trimming took off 4 bases at V and 8 bases at J, with 12 bases between the two ends. CDR3 sequence (DNA): TGTGCCATCAGTGTGAGGGAAGGAGATTCACCCCTCCACTTT. Translating it yields CAISVREGDSPLHF.

The rearrangement joins TRBV19 to TRBJ2-7, with TRBD1 as a possible D gene (6 bases). CDR3 length: 13 amino acids. The ends were cut back, 2 bases at V and 5 bases at J, with 10 bases in the middle. Germline loops: CDR1 LNHDA, CDR2 SQIVND (reference sequence). This CDR3 reads CASSISGADEQYF. The CDR3 bases are TGTGCCAGTAGTATATCAGGGGCCGACGAGCAGTACTTC.